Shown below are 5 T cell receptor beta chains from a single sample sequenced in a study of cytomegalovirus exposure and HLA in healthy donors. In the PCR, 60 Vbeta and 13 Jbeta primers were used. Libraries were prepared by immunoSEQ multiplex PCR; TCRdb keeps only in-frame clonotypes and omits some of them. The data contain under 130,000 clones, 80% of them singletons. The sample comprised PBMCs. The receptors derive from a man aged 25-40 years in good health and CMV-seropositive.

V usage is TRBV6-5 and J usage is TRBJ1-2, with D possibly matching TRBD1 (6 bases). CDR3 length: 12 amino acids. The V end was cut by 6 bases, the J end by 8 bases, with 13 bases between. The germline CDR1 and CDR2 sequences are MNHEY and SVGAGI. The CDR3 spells CASRTRGGGYTF. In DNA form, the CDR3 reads TGTGCCAGCAGGACCCGCGGGGGCGGCTACACCTTC.

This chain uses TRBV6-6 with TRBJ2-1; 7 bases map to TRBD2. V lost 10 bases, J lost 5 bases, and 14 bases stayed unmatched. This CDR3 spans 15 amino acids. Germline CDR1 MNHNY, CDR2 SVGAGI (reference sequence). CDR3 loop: CANPFWPSGNNEQFF. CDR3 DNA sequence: TGTGCCAACCCGTTTTGGCCTAGCGGAAACAATGAGCAGTTCTTC.

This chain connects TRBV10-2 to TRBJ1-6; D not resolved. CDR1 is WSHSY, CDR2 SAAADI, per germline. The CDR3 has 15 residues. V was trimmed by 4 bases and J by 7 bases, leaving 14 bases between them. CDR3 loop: CASSGQRDPNSPLHF. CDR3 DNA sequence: TGCGCCAGCAGTGGGCAGCGGGATCCGAATTCACCCCTCCACTTT.

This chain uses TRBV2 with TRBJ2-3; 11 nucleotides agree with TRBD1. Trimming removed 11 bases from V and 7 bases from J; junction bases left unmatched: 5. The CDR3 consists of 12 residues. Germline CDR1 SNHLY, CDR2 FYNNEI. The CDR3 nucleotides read TGTGCCGCGGGACAGGGGGTGAATACGCAGTATTTT. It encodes CAAGQGVNTQYF.

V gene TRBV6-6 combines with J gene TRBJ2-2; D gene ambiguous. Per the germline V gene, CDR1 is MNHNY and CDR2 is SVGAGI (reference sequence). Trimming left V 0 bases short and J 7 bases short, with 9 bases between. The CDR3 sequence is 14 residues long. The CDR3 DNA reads TGTGCCAGCAGTTACTCGATCGAGGTCGGGGAGCTGTTTTTT. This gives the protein CASSYSIEVGELFF.